One sample yielded the 17 T cell receptor beta chains listed below, sequenced in a study of blood T cell repertoires in COVID-19. Clones were read by immunoSEQ multiplex PCR, and TCRdb kept only the in-frame ones, dropping some. The sample has around 250,000 clones; 75% to 90% are singletons. The sequenced sample consisted of peripheral blood. Source of these receptors: a woman aged 40 to 50 who had recovered from COVID-19.

This clone appeared once. This chain joins TRBV7-2 and TRBJ2-1; 11 nucleotides align to TRBD2. The germline CDR1 and CDR2 sequences are SGHTA and FQGNSA. This CDR3 is built from 13 residues. The trim removed 5 bases at V and 6 bases at J, leaving 0 bases unmatched. CDR3 sequence (DNA): TGTGCCAGCAGCACTAGCGGGAGCAATGAGCAGTTCTTC. It codes for CASSTSGSNEQFF.

V is TRBV4-1 and J is TRBJ2-7; D is perhaps TRBD2 (6 bases). The V end lost 3 bases, the J end lost 2 bases, and 11 bases lay between the germline ends. This CDR3 is built from 14 residues. Germline-derived CDR1 and CDR2 are MGHRA and YSYEKL. The CDR3 DNA is TGCGCCAGCAGCCATGCCTCTAGCGCCTACGAGCAGTACTTC. It is translated as CASSHASSAYEQYF.

The rearrangement links TRBV18 to TRBJ1-2, with a tentative D call TRBD1 (6 bases). Trimming stripped 3 bases from V and 4 bases from J, with 12 bases between. Per germline, CDR1 KGHSH and CDR2 LQKENI. The CDR3 spans 14 residues. The DNA of the CDR3 is TGTGCCAGCTCACCTCCGGACAGCGCCTATGGCTACACCTTC. Translating gives CASSPPDSAYGYTF.

The chain combines TRBV19 with TRBJ1-2; a weak D match, TRBD1 (5 bases). This CDR3 contains 14 residues. V gave up 5 bases and J gave up 4 bases, with 14 bases separating them. From germline, CDR1 is LNHDA and CDR2 SQIVND (reference sequence). CDR3 residues: CASSLPGAGYGYTF. The DNA for the CDR3 is TGTGCCAGTAGTCTGCCTGGGGCTGGCTATGGCTACACCTTC.

The V gene is TRBV7-9, the J gene TRBJ2-7; possibly TRBD2 for D (7 bases). The germline V and J ends were trimmed by 5 bases and 4 bases, with 27 bases remaining between them. This CDR3 has 18 residues. Germline V gene lookup returns CDR1 SEHNR and CDR2 FQNEAQ (reference sequence). The CDR3 loop reads CASSPGLLSGTNLYEQYF. The CDR3 bases are TGTGCCAGCAGCCCCGGGCTTCTCAGCGGGACAAATCTGTACGAGCAGTACTTC.

This chain's CDR3 is CASSEVGGLASQNEQFF. Here the CDR3 DNA reads TGTGCCAGCAGTGAAGTTGGGGGACTAGCGAGTCAGAATGAGCAGTTCTTC. V and J are TRBV2 and TRBJ2-1, with 10 bases that match TRBD2. V was clipped by 1 base and J by 7 bases; unmatched bases: 10. The CDR3 contains 17 residues. Germline assignment: CDR1 SNHLY and CDR2 FYNNEI.

The chain recombines TRBV3-1 (or the pseudogene TRBV3-2) with TRBJ2-1; D is ambiguous. The ends were cut back, 1 base at V and 2 bases at J, with 12 bases in the middle. Germline V lookup: CDR1 LGHDT, CDR2 YNNKEL (reference sequence). This CDR3 comprises 16 residues. The CDR3, as DNA: TGTGCCAGCAGCCAAGGGCAAGCGTCCGCCTACAATGAGCAGTTCTTC. As protein: CASSQGQASAYNEQFF.

V and J are TRBV6-6 and TRBJ2-1; TRBD2 matches at 8 bases. CDR3 length equals 16 residues. The V gene's germline CDR1 is MNHNY and CDR2 SVGAGI (reference sequence). The V segment lost 0 bases and the J segment 5 bases; nucleotides outside the gene matches: 6. As DNA, the CDR3 is TGTGCCAGCAGTTACTCGATGGCGGGAGGTCACAATGAGCAGTTCTTC. Translating it yields CASSYSMAGGHNEQFF.

The rearrangement joins TRBV28 to TRBJ2-1, with D possibly being TRBD2 (5 bases). CDR1 MDHEN and CDR2 SYDVKM come from the germline V gene. The CDR3 covers 14 residues. The V gene lost 2 bases and the J gene lost 9 bases, with 14 bases spanning the gap. CDR3 region: CASSLPPLTTEQFF. The CDR3 DNA follows: TGTGCCAGCAGTTTACCCCCCTTGACTACTGAGCAGTTCTTC.

This chain links TRBV12-3 or TRBV12-4 with TRBJ2-3; D ambiguous. CDR3 length: 13 amino acids. Trimming removed 2 bases from V and 4 bases from J, with 7 bases in between. The CDR3 bases are TGTGCCAGCAGTTTACTAGTCTCAGATACGCAGTATTTT. Its translation is CASSLLVSDTQYF.

The rearrangement uses TRBV27 and TRBJ2-2, with no clear D. The CDR3 contains 12 residues. Germline CDR1 is MNHEY and CDR2 is SMNVEV (reference sequence). V lost 5 bases and J lost 3, with 4 bases in between. Written as DNA, the CDR3 is TGTGCCAGCAGTAGCTACACCGGGGAGCTGTTTTTT. Its protein is CASSSYTGELFF.

This rearrangement joins TRBV5-5 to TRBJ1-3, with D hard to call. Germline CDR1 SGHKS, CDR2 YYEKEE (reference sequence). V was shortened by 0 bases and J by 0 bases, with 10 bases between the two germline ends. The CDR3 runs 16 residues. The CDR3 protein is CASSLVSGSSGNTIYF. The CDR3, as DNA: TGTGCCAGCAGCTTGGTATCAGGAAGCTCTGGAAACACCATATATTTT.

The chain combines TRBV10-3 with TRBJ1-6; weak D call: TRBD1 (6 bases). Germline V gives CDR1 ENHRY, CDR2 SYGVKD. V shed 6 bases and J shed 7 bases, with 13 bases lying between them. This CDR3 region has 14 residues. Here the CDR3 DNA reads TGTGCCATCAGCCCCGGACAGACCAATTCACCCCTCCACTTT. Its translation: CAISPGQTNSPLHF.

This clone was counted once. The chain has TRBV19 and TRBJ2-4; possibly TRBD1 for D (5 bases). V lost 7 bases to trimming and J lost 1 base, with 17 bases between them. Per germline, CDR1 LNHDA and CDR2 SQIVND (reference sequence). The CDR3 is 16 amino acids. CDR3 sequence: CASNPVGRAAKNIQYF. The CDR3, as DNA: TGTGCCAGTAATCCCGTGGGCAGGGCGGCCAAAAACATTCAGTACTTC.

This chain links TRBV3-1 (or the pseudogene TRBV3-2) with TRBJ1-1; 7 positions agree with TRBD1. The V gene end was trimmed by 4 bases and the J gene end by 1 base; junction bases not matched to a gene: 6. This CDR3 has 15 residues. The germline V gene has CDR1 LGHDT and CDR2 YNNKEL (reference sequence). CDR3 amino acids: CASSLAGQQNTEAFF. Written as DNA, the CDR3 is TGTGCCAGCAGCCTGGCGGGACAGCAGAACACTGAAGCTTTCTTT.

The sample holds one count of this clone. The V and J genes are TRBV9 and TRBJ2-1; tentatively, D is TRBD2 (6 bases). The length of the CDR3 is 17 residues. V lost 2 bases to trimming and J lost 10 bases, with 25 bases between them. Germline loops: CDR1 SGDLS, CDR2 YYNGEE. CDR3: CASSVRLEVSSAREQFF. CDR3 DNA sequence: TGTGCCAGCAGCGTCCGACTAGAAGTCTCATCGGCACGGGAGCAGTTCTTC.

This clone was observed a handful of times. The rearrangement uses TRBV30 and TRBJ1-5; D ambiguous. The CDR3 contains 14 residues. The germline V gene encodes CDR1 GTSNPN and CDR2 SVGIG (reference sequence). With 3 bases removed from V and 1 base from J, the gap between germline ends came to 10 bases. The CDR3 loop is CAWSNYASNQPQHF. CDR3 in DNA: TGTGCCTGGAGCAACTACGCGAGCAATCAGCCCCAGCATTTT.